This TCR beta chain comes out of a study of chemoradiotherapy in HPV16-positive cancers (dated by TCRdb to between 2021 and 2024). Turning to the overall study: Candidate HPV-specific T-cell clones and common TCR motifs were defined by functional T-cell assays performed on cells from two HPV16-positive patients. Next, the candidate HPV-specific TCRs and motifs were followed in TCR repertoires from fewer than 100 patients with HPV-related cancers. Whether T-cell immunity against the HPV oncoproteins E6 and E7 changes during chemoradiotherapy and whether survival is affected by this immunity were examined in the study.

The protocol used for the library was the immunoSEQ multiplex PCR assay. This is the immuneACCESS table as TCRdb keeps it, with only in-frame sequences that have V and J called. A part of the clones is gone; compared with another copy, unresolved V genes explain less than half, and the rest is unexplained. The sample includes fewer than 20,000 clones, with approximately 79% observed a single time. The ten largest clones take up around 9.9% of the sample. Beyond this particular receptor, the publication reports: The functional definition of HPV-specific T cells came from only a couple of HPV16-positive patients, and the survival association was reported for HPV16-positive patients. Among HPV16-positive patients, expansion of HPV-responsive T cells during chemoradiotherapy was associated with better recurrence-free survival. Expansion of candidate HPV-specific clones and E7-related TCR motifs was observed in the tumor microenvironment during treatment, whereas no such expansion was observed for non-HPV-specific T cells.

This clone has just a few counts. This clone's antigen is unknown. No base quality information exists; no much larger clone differs at one position. Because repertoires were sampled repeatedly during chemoradiotherapy, clonal expansion in the tumor microenvironment could be followed. This clonotype was sampled from a human donor with HPV-associated anogenital cancer. Sample acquisition took place from a patient who underwent chemoradiotherapy.

The DNA reads TGTGCCAGCAGACGGGACATGGGAAATGAAAAACTGTTTTTT. Its protein is CASRRDMGNEKLFF. Here the chain combines TRBV6-1 and TRBJ1-4, and perhaps TRBD1 as D gene, on 6 matching bases. CDR1 MNHNS and CDR2 SASEGT were looked up in the germline V gene. A distance of 13 bases separates the germline ends of V and J, which lose 6 bases and 5 bases respectively. The CDR3 spans 14 residues, from the cysteine through the phenylalanine. Only CDR3 DNA is held: 42 bases, read in frame from base 1.